The 18 T cell receptor beta chains listed next were all sequenced from one sample in a study of spatial heterogeneity in lung cancer. Time point in this sample: blood at routine non-recurrence follow-up after resection. Whole RNA obtained from tumor, nontumor lung or frozen PBMC underwent sequencing without sorting. TCRdb redid the calling of the 5' RACE reads with MiXCR, one entry per CDR3 protein. This sample yields about 120,000 distinct CDR3 sequences, of which 12% are seen a single time; roughly 17% belongs to the top ten. Source: PBMCs, taken at follow-up. All receptors come from a male donor with early-stage non-small cell lung cancer.

The rearrangement uses TRBV2 and TRBJ2-5; D is possibly TRBD2 (6 bases). V was trimmed by 1 base and J by 2 bases, leaving 11 bases between them. Germline V gene sequence: CDR1 SNHLY, CDR2 FYNNEI. The CDR3 runs to 15 residues. The CDR3 protein is CASSEGLAPQETQYF. CDR3 bases: TGTGCCAGCAGTGAAGGGCTAGCGCCACAAGAGACCCAGTACTTC.

The chain is built from TRBV7-2 and TRBJ2-2; D is unclear. The V end was cut by 6 bases, the J end by 4 bases, with 12 bases between. Germline loops: CDR1 SGHTA, CDR2 FQGNSA. The CDR3 is 14 residues long. For the CDR3, the DNA is TGTGCCAGCAGTTACGGACCCGGCACCGGGGAGCTGTTTTTT. Encoded protein: CASSYGPGTGELFF. Together with reference TRBV7-2 and TRBJ2-2, the CDR3 gives the full variable domain: GAGVSQSPSNKVTEKGKDVELRCDPISGHTALYWYRQSLGQGLEFLIYFQGNSAPDKSGLPSDRFSAERTGGSVSTLTIQRTQQEDSAVYLCASSYGPGTGELFFGEGSRLTVL.

This rearrangement joins TRBV5-1 to TRBJ1-2, with D tentatively TRBD1 (6 bases). This CDR3 comprises 15 residues. V was clipped by 4 bases and J by 0 bases, with 13 bases between them. Germline lookup yields CDR1 SGHRS and CDR2 YFSETQ. The CDR3 region has the DNA TGCGCCAGCAGCCCTGGGACACAGCCTAACTATGGCTACACCTTC. This sequence encodes CASSPGTQPNYGYTF.

This sequence joins TRBV5-1 and TRBJ2-7; D gene unclear. This CDR3 is built from 12 residues. Germline V gives CDR1 SGHRS, CDR2 YFSETQ. V was clipped by 0 bases and J by 3 bases, with 4 bases between them. CDR3 residues: CASSLAFYEQYF. Written as DNA, the CDR3 is TGCGCCAGCAGCTTGGCCTTCTACGAGCAGTACTTC.

The chain combines TRBV12-3 or TRBV12-4 with TRBJ2-5, with D perhaps matching TRBD2 (6 bases). CDR3 length: 16 amino acids. Trimming pared 5 bases from V and 5 bases from J, leaving 21 bases between. DNA for the CDR3: TGTGCCAGCAGTAGCACCTACGGGGGAGGCCGGGAGACCCAGTACTTC. Translation: CASSSTYGGGRETQYF.

This clonotype appeared many times. The genes are TRBV20-1 and TRBJ2-3, with 14 nucleotides matching TRBD2. CDR3 size: 14 residues. The trim removed 5 bases at V and 3 bases at J, leaving 1 base unmatched. Germline CDR1 reads DFQATT; CDR2 reads SNEGSKA (reference sequence). The CDR3 DNA sequence: TGCAGTGCTGGGACTAGCGGGGGAACAGATACGCAGTATTTT. Protein sequence: CSAGTSGGTDTQYF.

This clonotype was counted only a few times. The V gene is TRBV4-2, the J gene TRBJ2-2; D may be TRBD1 (7 bases). V was pared by 4 bases and J by 0 bases, with 15 bases between. CDR3 size: 17 residues. Per the germline V gene, CDR1 is LGHNA and CDR2 is YNFKEQ. The CDR3 nucleotides are TGTGCCAGCAGCCGGGGGGAGGACAGGACGAACACCGGGGAGCTGTTTTTT. Translated: CASSRGEDRTNTGELFF.

This clonotype was recorded at least ten times. The chain joins TRBV27 to TRBJ1-6, with 7 bases matching TRBD1. Per the germline V gene, CDR1 is MNHEY and CDR2 is SMNVEV (reference sequence). This CDR3 has 14 amino acids. V was pared by 4 bases and J by 8 bases, with 5 bases of the junction left unmatched. This CDR3 is CASSSTGTDSPLHF. CDR3 sequence (DNA): TGTGCCAGCAGTTCGACAGGGACGGATTCACCCCTCCACTTT.

The table lists this clonotype with a few counts. This rearrangement joins TRBV29-1 to TRBJ2-5; 11 positions match TRBD1. The CDR3 loop spans 16 amino acids. Germline assignment: CDR1 SQVTM and CDR2 ANQGSEA. V gave up 7 bases and J gave up 4 bases; unmatched junction bases: 14. CDR3 in DNA: TGCAGCGCCGTAAGGGGATTGGGACAGGGGGGAGAGACCCAGTACTTC. The encoded protein is CSAVRGLGQGGETQYF.

The chain employs TRBV9 and TRBJ1-1; the D gene is possibly TRBD1 (6 bases). Trimming stripped 3 bases from V and 4 bases from J, with 13 bases between. CDR1 and CDR2 from the germline V gene are SGDLS and YYNGEE. This CDR3 has 14 residues. CDR3 bases: TGTGCCAGCAGCGCTATACAGGGAGCCACTGAAGCTTTCTTT. Its protein product is CASSAIQGATEAFF.

The genes are TRBV28 and TRBJ2-5; no firm D call. This CDR3 region has 12 residues. Germline CDR1 is MDHEN and CDR2 is SYDVKM. V was trimmed by 7 bases and J by 0 bases, leaving 6 bases between them. The CDR3 is CASNADQETQYF. The CDR3 DNA follows: TGTGCCAGCAATGCAGACCAAGAGACCCAGTACTTC. Based on the CDR3 plus reference TRBV28 and TRBJ2-5, the full variable domain is DVKVTQSSRYLVKRTGEKVFLECVQDMDHENMFWYRQDPGLGLRLIYFSYDVKMKEKGDIPEGYSVSREKKERFSLILESASTNQTSMYLCASNADQETQYFGPGTRLLVL.

This clonotype was counted many times. The chain combines TRBV12-3 or TRBV12-4 with TRBJ2-1, with 7 bases that match TRBD2. The trim removed 3 bases at V and 6 bases at J, leaving 8 bases unmatched. CDR3 length: 15 amino acids. CDR3 bases: TGTGCCAGCAGTTTCGGAGCGGGGAGGGGCAATGAGCAGTTCTTC. Translated, it gives CASSFGAGRGNEQFF.

The V and J genes are TRBV16 and TRBJ2-3; TRBD1 might be the D (5 bases). This CDR3 region has 15 residues. The V end lost 1 base, the J end lost 5 bases, and 13 bases lay between the germline ends. Germline-derived CDR1 and CDR2 are KGHSY and FQNENV. Here the CDR3 reads CASSQWSGYEDTQYF. In DNA, the CDR3 is TGTGCCAGCAGCCAATGGTCAGGGTATGAAGATACGCAGTATTTT.

The chain uses TRBV2 and TRBJ1-2; 9 bases are shared with TRBD1. This CDR3 has 13 amino acids. The junction had 9 bases not matched to a gene; V was cut back by 9 bases and J by 7 bases. Per the germline V gene, CDR1 is SNHLY and CDR2 is FYNNEI. The CDR3: CASSGTGFTGYTF. The CDR3 nucleotides read TGTGCCAGTTCCGGGACAGGGTTCACTGGCTACACCTTC.

In its sample, this clonotype was seen many times. The rearrangement links TRBV25-1 to TRBJ2-1, with D uncertain. Germline CDR1 reads MGHDK; CDR2 reads SYGVNS. The V gene lost 6 bases and the J gene lost 7 bases, with 10 bases spanning the gap. The CDR3 has 12 amino acids. The CDR3 region is CASRAAANEQFF. CDR3 nucleotides: TGTGCCAGCAGGGCCGCCGCGAATGAGCAGTTCTTC.

This clonotype was recorded at least ten times. The genes are TRBV11-1 and TRBJ2-5; D is ambiguous. This CDR3 is built from 14 residues. V lost 6 bases and J 3 bases, leaving 14 bases between the germline ends. The V gene's germline CDR1 is SGHAT and CDR2 FQDESV (reference sequence). CDR3 DNA sequence: TGTGCCAGCAGTCGTTTCGACGGCAAAGAGACCCAGTACTTC. Translation gives CASSRFDGKETQYF.

This clonotype was counted at least ten times. The rearrangement links TRBV5-1 to TRBJ2-1; D remains ambiguous. The CDR3 is 12 residues long. The germline gives CDR1 SGHRS, CDR2 YFSETQ. V shed 3 bases and J shed 7 bases, with 8 bases lying between them. This CDR3 reads CASSSDANEQFF. The CDR3 DNA follows: TGCGCCAGCAGCTCGGACGCGAATGAGCAGTTCTTC. The complete variable domain, with remaining parts taken from reference TRBV5-1 and TRBJ2-1, reads KAGVTQTPRYLIKTRGQQVTLSCSPISGHRSVSWYQQTPGQGLQFLFEYFSETQRNKGNFPGRFSGRQFSNSRSEMNVSTLELGDSALYLCASSSDANEQFFGPGTRLTVL.

This clonotype was observed many times. The J gene is TRBJ1-6, the V gene TRBV7-2, with D tentatively TRBD1 (5 bases). In germline, CDR1 is SGHTA, CDR2 FQGNSA. V lost 4 bases and J lost 8, with 15 bases in between. CDR3 size: 15 residues. DNA for the CDR3: TGTGCCAGCAGCTCTCTGGCAGGGTTCGATTCACCCCTCCACTTT. This sequence encodes CASSSLAGFDSPLHF.